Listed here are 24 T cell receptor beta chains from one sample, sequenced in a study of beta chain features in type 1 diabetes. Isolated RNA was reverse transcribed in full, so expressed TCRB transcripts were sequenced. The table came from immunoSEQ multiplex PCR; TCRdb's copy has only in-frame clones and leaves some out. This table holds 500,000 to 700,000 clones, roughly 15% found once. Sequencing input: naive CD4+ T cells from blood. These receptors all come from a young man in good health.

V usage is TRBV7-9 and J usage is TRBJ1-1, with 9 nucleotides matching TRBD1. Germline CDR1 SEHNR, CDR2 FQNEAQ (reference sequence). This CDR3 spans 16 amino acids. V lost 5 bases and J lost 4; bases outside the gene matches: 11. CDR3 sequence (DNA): TGTGCCAGCAGCCTCAACCCCGGACAGGGGAGCACTGAAGCTTTCTTT. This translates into CASSLNPGQGSTEAFF.

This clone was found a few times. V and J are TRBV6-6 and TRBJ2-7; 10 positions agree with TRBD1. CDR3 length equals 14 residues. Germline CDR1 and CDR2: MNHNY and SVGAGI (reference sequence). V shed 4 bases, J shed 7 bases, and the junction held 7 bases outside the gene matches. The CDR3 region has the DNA TGTGCCAGCAGTTCCCCGGGACAGGGGATAGAGCAGTACTTC. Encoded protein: CASSSPGQGIEQYF.

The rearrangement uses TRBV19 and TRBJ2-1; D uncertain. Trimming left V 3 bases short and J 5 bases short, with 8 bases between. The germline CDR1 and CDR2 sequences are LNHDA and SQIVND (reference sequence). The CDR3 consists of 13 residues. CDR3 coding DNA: TGTGCCAGTAGTATTCCTGGACACAATGAGCAGTTCTTC. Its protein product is CASSIPGHNEQFF.

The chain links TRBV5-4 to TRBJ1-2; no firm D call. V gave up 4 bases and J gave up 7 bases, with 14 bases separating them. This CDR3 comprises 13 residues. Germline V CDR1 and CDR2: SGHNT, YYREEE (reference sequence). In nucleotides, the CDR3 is TGTGCCAGCAGCCCCGACGGTAGAGGTGGCTACACCTTC. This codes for CASSPDGRGGYTF.

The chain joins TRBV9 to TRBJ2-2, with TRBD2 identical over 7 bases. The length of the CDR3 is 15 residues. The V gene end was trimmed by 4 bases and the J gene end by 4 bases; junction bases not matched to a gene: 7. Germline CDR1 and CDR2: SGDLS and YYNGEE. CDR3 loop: CASSRGEGFTGELFF. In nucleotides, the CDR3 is TGTGCCAGCAGCCGCGGGGAGGGGTTCACCGGGGAGCTGTTTTTT.

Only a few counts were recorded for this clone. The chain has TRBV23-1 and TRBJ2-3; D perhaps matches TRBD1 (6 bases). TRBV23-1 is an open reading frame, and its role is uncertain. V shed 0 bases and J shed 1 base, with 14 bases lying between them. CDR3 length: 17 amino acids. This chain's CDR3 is CASSQSVGGVGTDTQYF. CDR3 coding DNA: TGCGCCAGCAGTCAATCGGTAGGGGGAGTCGGCACAGATACGCAGTATTTT.

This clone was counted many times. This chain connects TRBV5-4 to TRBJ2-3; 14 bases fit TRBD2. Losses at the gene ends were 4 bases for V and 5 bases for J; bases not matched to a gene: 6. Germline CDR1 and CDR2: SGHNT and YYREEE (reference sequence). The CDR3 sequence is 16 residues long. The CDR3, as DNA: TGTGCCAGCAGCATCGGGACTAGCGGGGGCGAAGATACGCAGTATTTT. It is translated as CASSIGTSGGEDTQYF.

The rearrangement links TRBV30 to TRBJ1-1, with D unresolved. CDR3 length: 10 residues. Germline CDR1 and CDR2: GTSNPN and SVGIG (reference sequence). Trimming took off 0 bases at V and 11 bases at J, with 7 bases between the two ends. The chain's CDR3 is CAWSVRTAFF. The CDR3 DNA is TGTGCCTGGAGTGTAAGGACGGCTTTCTTT. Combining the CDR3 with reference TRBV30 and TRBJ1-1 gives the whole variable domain SQTIHQWPATLVQPVGSPLSLECTVEGTSNPNLYWYRQAAGRGLQLLFYSVGIGQISSEVPQNLSASRPQDRQFILSSKKLLLSDSGFYLCAWSVRTAFFGQGTRLTVV.

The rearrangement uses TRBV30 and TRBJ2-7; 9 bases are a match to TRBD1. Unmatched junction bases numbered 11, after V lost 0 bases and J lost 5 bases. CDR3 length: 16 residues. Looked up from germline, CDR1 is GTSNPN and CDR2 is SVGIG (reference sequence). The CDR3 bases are TGTGCCTGGAGTGTCCTGGGGACAGGGTCCGGCCACGAGCAGTACTTC. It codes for CAWSVLGTGSGHEQYF.

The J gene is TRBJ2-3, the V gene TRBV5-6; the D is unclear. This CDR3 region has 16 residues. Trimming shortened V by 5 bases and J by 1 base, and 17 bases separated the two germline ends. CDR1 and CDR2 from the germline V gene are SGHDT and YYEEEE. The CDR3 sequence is CASSTPVPGRTDTQYF. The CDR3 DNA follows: TGTGCCAGCAGTACCCCAGTCCCAGGCCGCACAGATACGCAGTATTTT. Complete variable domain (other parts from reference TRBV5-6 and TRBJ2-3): DAGVTQSPTHLIKTRGQQVTLRCSPKSGHDTVSWYQQALGQGPQFIFQYYEEEERQRGNFPDRFSGHQFPNYSSELNVNALLLGDSALYLCASSTPVPGRTDTQYFGPGTRLTVL.

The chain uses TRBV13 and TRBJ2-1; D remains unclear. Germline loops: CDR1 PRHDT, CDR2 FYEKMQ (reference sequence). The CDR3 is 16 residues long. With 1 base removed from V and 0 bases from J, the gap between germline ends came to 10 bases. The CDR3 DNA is TGTGCCAGCAGCTTAGAGGCCCTTAGCTCCTACAATGAGCAGTTCTTC. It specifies CASSLEALSSYNEQFF.

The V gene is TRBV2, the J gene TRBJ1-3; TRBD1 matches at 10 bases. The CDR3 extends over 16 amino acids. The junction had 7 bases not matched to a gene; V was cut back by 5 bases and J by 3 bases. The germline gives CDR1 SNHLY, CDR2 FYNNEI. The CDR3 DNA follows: TGTGCCAGCAGTAAGACAGGGGGCGGATTTGGAAACACCATATATTTT. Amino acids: CASSKTGGGFGNTIYF.

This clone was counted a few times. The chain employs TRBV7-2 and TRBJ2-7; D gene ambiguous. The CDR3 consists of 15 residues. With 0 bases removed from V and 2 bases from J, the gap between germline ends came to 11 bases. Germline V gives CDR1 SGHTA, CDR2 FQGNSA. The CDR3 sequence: CASSLANGKPYEQYF. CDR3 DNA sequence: TGTGCCAGCAGCTTAGCTAACGGTAAACCCTACGAGCAGTACTTC.

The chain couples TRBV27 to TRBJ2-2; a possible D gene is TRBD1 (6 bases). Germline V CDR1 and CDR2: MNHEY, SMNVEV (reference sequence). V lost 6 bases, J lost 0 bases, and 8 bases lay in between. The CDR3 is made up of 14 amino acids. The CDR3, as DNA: TGTGCCAGCAGGAGGGGGTCGAACACCGGGGAGCTGTTTTTT. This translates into CASRRGSNTGELFF.

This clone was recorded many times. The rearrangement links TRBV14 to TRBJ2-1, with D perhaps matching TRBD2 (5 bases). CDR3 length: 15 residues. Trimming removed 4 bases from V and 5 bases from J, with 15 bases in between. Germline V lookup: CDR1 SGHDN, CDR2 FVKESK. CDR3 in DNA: TGTGCCAGCAGCCCCCTCCGGGGAACCCACAATGAGCAGTTCTTC. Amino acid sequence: CASSPLRGTHNEQFF.

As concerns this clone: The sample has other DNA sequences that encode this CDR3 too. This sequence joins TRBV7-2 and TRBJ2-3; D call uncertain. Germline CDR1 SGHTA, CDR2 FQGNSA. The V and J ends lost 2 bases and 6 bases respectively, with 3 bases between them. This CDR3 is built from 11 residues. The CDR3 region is CASSLSDTQYF. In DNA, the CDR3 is TGTGCCAGCAGCTTATCTGATACGCAGTATTTT. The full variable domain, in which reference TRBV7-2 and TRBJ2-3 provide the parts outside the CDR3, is GAGVSQSPSNKVTEKGKDVELRCDPISGHTALYWYRQSLGQGLEFLIYFQGNSAPDKSGLPSDRFSAERTGGSVSTLTIQRTQQEDSAVYLCASSLSDTQYFGPGTRLTVL.

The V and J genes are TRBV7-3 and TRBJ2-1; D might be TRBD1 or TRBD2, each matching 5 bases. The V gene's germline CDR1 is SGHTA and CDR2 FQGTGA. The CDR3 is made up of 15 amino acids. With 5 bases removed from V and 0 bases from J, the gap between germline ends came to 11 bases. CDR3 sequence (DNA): TGTGCCAGCAGCCCGGGACGGCGCTCCTACAATGAGCAGTTCTTC. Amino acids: CASSPGRRSYNEQFF.

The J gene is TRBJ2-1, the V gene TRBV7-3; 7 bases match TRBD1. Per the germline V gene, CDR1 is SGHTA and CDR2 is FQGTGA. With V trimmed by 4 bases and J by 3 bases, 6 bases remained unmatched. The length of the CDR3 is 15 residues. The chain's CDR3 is CASSSSGQYYNEQFF. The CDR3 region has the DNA TGTGCCAGCAGCTCCTCGGGACAGTACTACAATGAGCAGTTCTTC.

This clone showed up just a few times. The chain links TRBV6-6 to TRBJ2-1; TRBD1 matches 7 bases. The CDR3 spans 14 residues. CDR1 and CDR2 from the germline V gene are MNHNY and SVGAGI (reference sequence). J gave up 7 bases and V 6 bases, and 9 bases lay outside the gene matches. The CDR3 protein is CASRLQWTGNEQFF. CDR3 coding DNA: TGTGCCAGCAGGCTCCAATGGACAGGTAATGAGCAGTTCTTC.

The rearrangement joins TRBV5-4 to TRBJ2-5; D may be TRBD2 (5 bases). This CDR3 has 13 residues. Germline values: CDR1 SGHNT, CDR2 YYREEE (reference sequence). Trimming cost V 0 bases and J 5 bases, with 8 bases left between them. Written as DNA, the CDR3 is TGTGCCAGCAGCTTGGTCGGGGAGGAGACCCAGTACTTC. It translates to CASSLVGEETQYF.

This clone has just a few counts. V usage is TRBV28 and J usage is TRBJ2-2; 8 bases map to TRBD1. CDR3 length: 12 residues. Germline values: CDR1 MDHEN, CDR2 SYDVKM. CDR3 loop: CVGQGNTGELFF. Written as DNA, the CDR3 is TGTGTTGGACAGGGGAACACCGGGGAGCTGTTTTTT.

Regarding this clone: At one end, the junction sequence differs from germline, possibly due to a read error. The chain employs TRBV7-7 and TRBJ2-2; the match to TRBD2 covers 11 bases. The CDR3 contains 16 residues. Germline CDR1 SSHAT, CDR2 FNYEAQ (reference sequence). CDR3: CASTSSGGSNTGELFF. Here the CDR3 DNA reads TGTGCTAGCACTTCTAGCGGGGGGTCGAACACCGGGGAGCTGTTTTTT.

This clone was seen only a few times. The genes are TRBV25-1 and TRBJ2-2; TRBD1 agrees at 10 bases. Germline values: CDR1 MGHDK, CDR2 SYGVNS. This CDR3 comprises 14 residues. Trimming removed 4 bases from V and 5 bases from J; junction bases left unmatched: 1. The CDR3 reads CASSGQGATGELFF. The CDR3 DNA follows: TGTGCCAGCAGTGGACAGGGGGCAACCGGGGAGCTGTTTTTT.

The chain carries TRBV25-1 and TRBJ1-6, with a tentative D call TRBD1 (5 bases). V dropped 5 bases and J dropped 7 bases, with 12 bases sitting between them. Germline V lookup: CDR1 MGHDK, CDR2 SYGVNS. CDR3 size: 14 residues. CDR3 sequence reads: CASSSGGWNSPLHF. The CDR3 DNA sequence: TGTGCCAGCAGTTCGGGGGGGTGGAATTCACCCCTCCACTTT.